The source of this T cell receptor beta chain is a study of PD-L1 blockade in urothelial cancer. The overall study: Researchers looked at the blood 3 weeks (second dose) and 6 weeks after treatment began.

Documented time point: pretreatment peripheral blood. Each patient presented with locally advanced or metastatic urothelial carcinoma. Between 1 and 8 samples, pretreatment and on-treatment, were given by each patient. The CDR3 loop spans 12 amino acids. Trimming took 4 bases from V and 3 from J, leaving 5 bases between them. Germline V gives CDR1 SGHTA, CDR2 FQGTGA. As to this clone: The same CDR3 arises from other DNA sequences in this sample as well.

Assay used: immunoSEQ multiplex PCR; TCRdb lists only in-frame clones, some missing. The sample yields tens of thousands of clones, approximately 75% seen once. This clonotype originated in a man between 65 and 85 years old with urothelial cancer. V gene TRBV7-3 combines with J gene TRBJ2-3; the D is unclear. Sequencing was performed on PBMCs, taken around atezolizumab (anti-PD-L1) treatment. The CDR3 DNA sequence: TGTGCCAGCAGCTCTAATACAGATACGCAGTATTTT. This sequence encodes CASSSNTDTQYF.